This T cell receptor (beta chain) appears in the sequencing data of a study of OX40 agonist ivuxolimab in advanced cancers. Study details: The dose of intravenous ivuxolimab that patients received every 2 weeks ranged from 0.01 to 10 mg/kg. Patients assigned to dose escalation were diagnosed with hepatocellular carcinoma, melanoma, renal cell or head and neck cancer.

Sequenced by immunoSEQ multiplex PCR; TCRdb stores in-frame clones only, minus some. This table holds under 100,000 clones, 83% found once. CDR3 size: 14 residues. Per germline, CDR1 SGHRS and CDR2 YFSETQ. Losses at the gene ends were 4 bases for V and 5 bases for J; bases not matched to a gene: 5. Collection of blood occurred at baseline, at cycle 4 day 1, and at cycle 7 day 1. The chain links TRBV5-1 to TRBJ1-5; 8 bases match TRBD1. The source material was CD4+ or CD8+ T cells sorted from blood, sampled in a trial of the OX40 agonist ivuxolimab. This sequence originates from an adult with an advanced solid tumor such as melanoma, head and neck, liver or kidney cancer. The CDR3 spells CASSPGQGDQPQHF. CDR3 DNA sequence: TGCGCCAGCAGCCCCGGACAGGGAGATCAGCCCCAGCATTTT.